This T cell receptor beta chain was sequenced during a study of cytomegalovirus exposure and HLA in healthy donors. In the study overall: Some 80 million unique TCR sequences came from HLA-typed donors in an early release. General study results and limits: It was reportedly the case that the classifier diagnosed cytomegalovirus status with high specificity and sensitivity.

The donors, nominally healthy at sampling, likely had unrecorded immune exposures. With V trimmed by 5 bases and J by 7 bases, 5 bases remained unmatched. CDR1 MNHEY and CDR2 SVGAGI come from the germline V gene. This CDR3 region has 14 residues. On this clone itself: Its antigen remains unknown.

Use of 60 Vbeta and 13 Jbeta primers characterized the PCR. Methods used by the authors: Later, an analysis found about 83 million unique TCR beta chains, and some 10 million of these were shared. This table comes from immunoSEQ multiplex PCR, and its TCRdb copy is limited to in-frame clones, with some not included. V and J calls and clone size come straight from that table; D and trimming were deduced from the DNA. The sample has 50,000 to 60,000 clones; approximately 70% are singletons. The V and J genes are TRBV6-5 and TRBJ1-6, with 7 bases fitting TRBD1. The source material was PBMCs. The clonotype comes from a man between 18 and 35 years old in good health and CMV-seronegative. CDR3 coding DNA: TGTGCCAGCAGTACTACAGGGGCAAATTCACCCCTCCACTTT. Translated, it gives CASSTTGANSPLHF.